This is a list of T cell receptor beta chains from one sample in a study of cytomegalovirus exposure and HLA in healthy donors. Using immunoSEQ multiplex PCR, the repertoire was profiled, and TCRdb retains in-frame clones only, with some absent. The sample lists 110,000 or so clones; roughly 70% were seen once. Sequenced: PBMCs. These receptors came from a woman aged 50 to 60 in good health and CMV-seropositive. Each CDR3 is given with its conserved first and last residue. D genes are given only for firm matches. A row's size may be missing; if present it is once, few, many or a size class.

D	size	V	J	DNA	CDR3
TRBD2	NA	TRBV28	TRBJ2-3	TGTGCCAGCAGTATCTGGAGCGGGACTAAAGAATACACAGATACGCAGTATTTT	CASSIWSGTKEYTDTQYF
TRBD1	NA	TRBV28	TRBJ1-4	TGTGCCAGCGGCCTATCCGGGACAGCTAATGAAAAACTGTTTTTT	CASGLSGTANEKLFF
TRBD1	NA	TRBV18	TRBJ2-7	TGTGCCAGCTCACCGGGACAGACGAGCTCCTACGAGCAGTACTTC	CASSPGQTSSYEQYF
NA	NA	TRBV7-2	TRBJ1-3	TGTGCCAGCAGCCCCTGGGCAACGTCTGGAAACACCATATATTTT	CASSPWATSGNTIYF
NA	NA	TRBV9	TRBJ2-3	TGTGCCAGCAGCGTAGGGGCTAGCGTTGATACGCAGTATTTT	CASSVGASVDTQYF
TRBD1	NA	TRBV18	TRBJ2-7	TGTGCCAGCTCACCACCGGTGACAGGGGGCTTTTCCTACGAGCAGTACTTC	CASSPPVTGGFSYEQYF
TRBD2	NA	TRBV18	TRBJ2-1	TGTGCCAGCTCAACCGGGACTAGCGGGACCTATGAGCAGTTCTTC	CASSTGTSGTYEQFF
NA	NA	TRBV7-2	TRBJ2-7	TGTGCCAGCAGCTCGGGACTCGACTACGAGCAGTACTTC	CASSSGLDYEQYF
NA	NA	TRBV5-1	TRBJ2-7	TGCGCCAGCAGCTTGGAGCTTATAGGGGGAGAGCAGTACTTC	CASSLELIGGEQYF
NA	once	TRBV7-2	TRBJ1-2	TGTGCCAGCAGCTTGGGCAACGCTAACTATGGCTACACCTTC	CASSLGNANYGYTF
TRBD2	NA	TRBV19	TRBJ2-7	TGTGCCAGTAGTAAGGGACTAGCGGGAGGAAACCCCTACGAGCAGTACTTC	CASSKGLAGGNPYEQYF
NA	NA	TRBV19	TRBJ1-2	TGTGCCAGTAGTATGGACAAAAACTATGGCTACACCTTC	CASSMDKNYGYTF
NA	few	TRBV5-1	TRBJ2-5	TGCGTCAGCAGCTTGGCCGAACAGTTAGAGACCCAGTACTTC	CVSSLAEQLETQYF
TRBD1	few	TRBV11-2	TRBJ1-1	TGTGCCAGCAGCCGGGGACAGGGTGGCACTGAAGCTTTCTTT	CASSRGQGGTEAFF
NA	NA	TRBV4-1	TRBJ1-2	TGCGCCAGCAGCCAAGGAGGGGGGGCAAACTATGGCTACACCTTC	CASSQGGGANYGYTF
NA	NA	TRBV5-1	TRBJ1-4	TGCGCCAGCCGCGAGGGTTCGGCTAATGAAAAACTGTTTTTT	CASREGSANEKLFF
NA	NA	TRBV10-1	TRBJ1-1	TGCGCCAGCAGGAGGCTTTGGAACACTGAAGCTTTCTTT	CASRRLWNTEAFF
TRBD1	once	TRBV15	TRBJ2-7	TGTGCCACCAGTCAGGACAGGGTTAACGAGCAGTACTTC	CATSQDRVNEQYF
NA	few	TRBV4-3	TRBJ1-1	TGCGCCAGCAGCCAAGTTTTCAAGAGTTTGAACACTGAAGCTTTCTTT	CASSQVFKSLNTEAFF
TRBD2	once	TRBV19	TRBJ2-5	TGTGCCAGTAGTAGACTCGGACTAGCGGGAAGAGGAGGGGAGACCCAGTACTTC	CASSRLGLAGRGGETQYF
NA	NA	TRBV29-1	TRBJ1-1	TGCAGCGTCGGGGAGGCCATGGTCACTGAAGCTTTCTTT	CSVGEAMVTEAFF
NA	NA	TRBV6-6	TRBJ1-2	TGTGCCAGCAGTTACTCGAATTCGGGGGGTGGTGGCTACACCTTC	CASSYSNSGGGGYTF
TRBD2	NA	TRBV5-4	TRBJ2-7	TGTGCCAGCAGCTTGGGACTAGCGGCAAGCTACGAGCAGTACTTC	CASSLGLAASYEQYF
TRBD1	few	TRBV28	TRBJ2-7	TGTGCCAGCAGCGCAGGGGGCTCGGACGAGCAGTACTTC	CASSAGGSDEQYF
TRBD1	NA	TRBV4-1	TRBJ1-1	TGCGCCAGCAGCCAGGACAGGCCAAACACTGAAGCTTTCTTT	CASSQDRPNTEAFF
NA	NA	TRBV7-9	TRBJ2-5	TGTGCCAGCGCACAGGTTTGGGGAGAGACCCAGTACTTC	CASAQVWGETQYF